The next 19 T cell receptor beta chains were all read from a single sample in a study of T cells in Graves' hyperthyroidism and ophthalmopathy. Amplification of TCR beta CDR3 regions used RNA as the template. Carried out on the TCR CDR3, a first-round RT-PCR used the HTBI primer set. TCRdb fed the multiplex PCR reads into MiXCR, producing one record per CDR3 protein. The repertoire holds over 400,000 distinct CDR3 sequences, approximately 14% seen once, with around 13% in the top ten. Input material: blood. The source of these receptors is a man younger than 35 with Graves' ophthalmopathy.

This clonotype was found many times. This chain uses TRBV7-8 with TRBJ1-5, with D unclear. The V and J ends lost 5 bases and 5 bases respectively, with 7 bases between them. In germline, CDR1 is SGHVS, CDR2 FQNEAQ. This CDR3 has 12 amino acids. CDR3 residues: CASSLTYQPQHF. In DNA, the CDR3 is TGTGCCAGCAGCCTAACCTATCAGCCCCAGCATTTT.

This clonotype has just a few counts. The chain couples TRBV19 to TRBJ1-4; D is possibly TRBD1 (5 bases). Germline-derived CDR1 and CDR2 are LNHDA and SQIVND (reference sequence). V dropped 10 bases and J dropped 0 bases, with 15 bases sitting between them. There are 15 residues in the CDR3. The CDR3 region has the DNA TGTGCCACTATCCCCGGGGGTGCAACTAATGAAAAACTGTTTTTT. Translated: CATIPGGATNEKLFF. Full variable domain (missing parts from reference TRBV19 and TRBJ1-4): DGGITQSPKYLFRKEGQNVTLSCEQNLNHDAMYWYRQDPGQGLRLIYYSQIVNDFQKGDIAEGYSVSREKKESFPLTVTSAQKNPTAFYLCATIPGGATNEKLFFGSGTQLSVL.

This clonotype came up many times. The chain is built from TRBV6-5 and TRBJ1-2, with 7 bases lining up with TRBD1. Trimming took 0 bases from V and 7 from J; bases not matched to a gene: 2. This CDR3 comprises 13 residues. In germline, CDR1 is MNHEY, CDR2 SVGAGI. The CDR3 sequence: CASSYSTGVGYTF. The CDR3 DNA sequence: TGTGCCAGCAGTTACTCTACAGGGGTTGGCTACACCTTC.

The V call is TRBV3-1, the J call TRBJ2-3; either TRBD1 or TRBD2 may supply D (6 bases each). Per the germline V gene, CDR1 is LGHDT and CDR2 is YNNKEL (reference sequence). V lost 3 bases, J lost 4 bases, and 14 bases lay in between. CDR3 length: 15 amino acids. The CDR3 sequence is CASSQTMGGPDTQYF. The CDR3 nucleotides read TGTGCCAGCAGCCAGACCATGGGGGGCCCAGATACGCAGTATTTT.

This clonotype was counted only a few times. V is TRBV5-1 and J is TRBJ2-1, with TRBD1 matching over 10 bases. Losses at the gene ends were 4 bases for V and 5 bases for J; bases not matched to a gene: 9. Looked up from germline, CDR1 is SGHRS and CDR2 is YFSETQ. This CDR3 is built from 16 residues. The CDR3 is CASSGPGQGSHNEQFF. For the CDR3, the DNA is TGCGCCAGCAGCGGACCGGGACAGGGGTCCCACAATGAGCAGTTCTTC.

On this clonotype: One base away lies a much larger clone, so this may be a sequencing read error. The V gene is TRBV5-1, the J gene TRBJ2-1, with 10 nucleotides matching TRBD2. V dropped 5 bases and J dropped 3; count of bases not matched to a gene: 5. The CDR3 spans 15 residues. Germline CDR1 and CDR2: SGHRS and YFSETQ. CDR3 amino acids: CASRTGTSDYNEQFF. The CDR3 DNA is TGCGCCAGCAGAACCGGGACTAGCGACTACAATGAGCAGTTCTTC. Full variable domain (rest looked up from reference TRBV5-1 and TRBJ2-1): KAGVTQTPRYLIKTRGQQVTLSCSPISGHRSVSWYQQTPGQGLQFLFEYFSETQRNKGNFPGRFSGRQFSNSRSEMNVSTLELGDSALYLCASRTGTSDYNEQFFGPGTRLTVL.

As regards this clonotype: It may be a read error: a sequence one base away is much more abundant. Here the CDR3 reads CSAGRADQETQYF. As DNA, the CDR3 is TGCAGTGCTGGCCGGGCAGACCAAGAGACCCAGTACTTC. The J gene is TRBJ2-5, the V gene TRBV20-1; D is unresolved. Trimming cost V 5 bases and J 0 bases, with 10 bases left between them. Germline CDR1 reads DFQATT; CDR2 reads SNEGSKA (reference sequence). The CDR3 contains 13 residues.

This clonotype was picked up many times. The V and J genes are TRBV10-1 and TRBJ1-1; D is uncertain. This CDR3 spans 13 amino acids. Germline-derived CDR1 and CDR2 are WNHNN and SYGVQD (reference sequence). The V and J ends lost 3 bases and 0 bases respectively, with 5 bases between them. CDR3 DNA: TGCGCCAGCAGTGAAAACGTGAACACTGAAGCTTTCTTT. Its protein is CASSENVNTEAFF.

The sample holds many counts of this clonotype. The V gene is TRBV11-2, the J gene TRBJ1-2; D possibly corresponds to TRBD1 (5 bases). The germline CDR1 and CDR2 sequences are SGHAT and FQNNGV. With 1 base removed from V and 7 bases from J, the gap between germline ends came to 16 bases. The CDR3 has 15 residues. Written as DNA, the CDR3 is TGTGCCAGCAGCTTAGTAGAGGACATCCAGGGTGGCTACACCTTC. Translated, it gives CASSLVEDIQGGYTF.

This clonotype showed up many times. The gene calls are TRBV6-1 and TRBJ2-1; D call uncertain. CDR1 is MNHNS, CDR2 SASEGT, per germline. V was clipped by 1 base and J by 7 bases, with 2 bases between them. The CDR3 sequence is 11 residues long. The CDR3 loop reads CASSEGNEQFF. The CDR3 DNA reads TGTGCCAGCAGTGAAGGGAATGAGCAGTTCTTC.

This clonotype appeared many times. The CDR3 is CASSQVRGVGEQYF. DNA of the CDR3: TGTGCCAGCAGCCAAGTTCGGGGGGTAGGCGAGCAGTACTTC. The chain couples TRBV3-1 to TRBJ2-7; 7 nucleotides agree with TRBD2. With 1 base clipped from V and 6 bases from J, the junction kept 6 bases outside the gene matches. Germline V CDR1 and CDR2: LGHDT, YNNKEL (reference sequence). The CDR3 consists of 14 residues.

This chain uses TRBV19 with TRBJ2-7, with TRBD2 matching over 9 bases. The CDR3 covers 17 residues. Looked up from germline, CDR1 is LNHDA and CDR2 is SQIVND (reference sequence). The V segment lost 3 bases and the J segment 0 bases; nucleotides outside the gene matches: 9. The CDR3 loop reads CASSIMREGDFSYEQYF. The CDR3 nucleotides read TGTGCCAGTAGTATTATGCGGGAGGGAGACTTCTCCTACGAGCAGTACTTC.

This clonotype has at least ten counts. The chain recombines TRBV5-6 with TRBJ2-7; a weak D match, TRBD1 (5 bases). V was trimmed by 1 base and J by 6 bases, leaving 8 bases between them. CDR1 SGHDT and CDR2 YYEEEE come from the germline V gene. The CDR3 totals 12 residues. CDR3 DNA: TGTGCCAGCAGCTTGCAAGGGGTCGAGCAGTACTTC. This codes for CASSLQGVEQYF. The whole variable domain, remainder taken from reference TRBV5-6 and TRBJ2-7, is DAGVTQSPTHLIKTRGQQVTLRCSPKSGHDTVSWYQQALGQGPQFIFQYYEEEERQRGNFPDRFSGHQFPNYSSELNVNALLLGDSALYLCASSLQGVEQYFGPGTRLTVT.

The chain couples TRBV6-5 to TRBJ1-6; no clear D gene. V shed 0 bases and J shed 0 bases, with 9 bases lying between them. This CDR3 comprises 17 residues. The V gene's germline CDR1 is MNHEY and CDR2 SVGAGI. The CDR3 sequence is CASSYSQDSSYNSPLHF. Written as DNA, the CDR3 is TGTGCCAGCAGTTACTCCCAGGATAGCTCCTATAATTCACCCCTCCACTTT.

This clonotype was picked up many times. The chain is built from TRBV30 and TRBJ2-5, with D hard to call. Trimming cost V 0 bases and J 1 base, with 12 bases left between them. This CDR3 is built from 15 residues. In germline, CDR1 is GTSNPN, CDR2 SVGIG (reference sequence). The CDR3 nucleotides are TGTGCCTGGAGTGTAGGAGCAGGAACCCAAGAGACCCAGTACTTC. This encodes CAWSVGAGTQETQYF. Using reference TRBV30 and TRBJ2-5 for the parts outside the CDR3, the full variable domain is SQTIHQWPATLVQPVGSPLSLECTVEGTSNPNLYWYRQAAGRGLQLLFYSVGIGQISSEVPQNLSASRPQDRQFILSSKKLLLSDSGFYLCAWSVGAGTQETQYFGPGTRLLVL.

This clonotype was seen repeatedly, ten times or more. The CDR3 DNA reads as TGCAGTGCTACCATCAACCCGTATAGCAATCAGCCCCAGCATTTT. Translation gives CSATINPYSNQPQHF. The chain couples TRBV20-1 to TRBJ1-5, with unresolved D. This CDR3 has 15 residues. Deletions cut 4 bases from V and 0 bases from J, with 13 bases between. CDR1 and CDR2 (germline): DFQATT, SNEGSKA (reference sequence).

This clonotype was recorded at least ten times. The chain couples TRBV29-1 to TRBJ2-1, with 9 bases identical to TRBD2. Germline loops: CDR1 SQVTM, CDR2 ANQGSEA. CDR3 size: 14 residues. The V gene end was trimmed by 4 bases and the J gene end by 4 bases; junction bases not matched to a gene: 5. The CDR3 DNA sequence: TGCAGCGTTGTGAGACTAGCGGCTTACAATGAGCAGTTCTTC. It specifies CSVVRLAAYNEQFF.

The chain is built from TRBV28 and TRBJ2-4, with 8 bases aligning to TRBD2. V shed 5 bases, J shed 0 bases, and the junction held 3 bases outside the gene matches. Germline CDR1 is MDHEN and CDR2 is SYDVKM. The length of the CDR3 is 15 residues. In DNA form, the CDR3 reads TGTGCCAGCAGTCCGGGGGGGATAGCCAAAAACATTCAGTACTTC. Its translation: CASSPGGIAKNIQYF.

The sample holds many counts of this clonotype. V and J are TRBV30 and TRBJ1-5; perhaps TRBD1 as D (6 bases). This CDR3 has 15 residues. Germline CDR1 and CDR2: GTSNPN and SVGIG (reference sequence). With 2 bases removed from V and 4 bases from J, the gap between germline ends came to 15 bases. The CDR3 here is CAWSIGHRENQPQHF. The CDR3 nucleotides are TGTGCCTGGAGTATAGGTCACAGGGAGAATCAGCCCCAGCATTTT. The whole variable domain, remainder taken from reference TRBV30 and TRBJ1-5, is SQTIHQWPATLVQPVGSPLSLECTVEGTSNPNLYWYRQAAGRGLQLLFYSVGIGQISSEVPQNLSASRPQDRQFILSSKKLLLSDSGFYLCAWSIGHRENQPQHFGDGTRLSIL.